The 31 T cell receptor beta chains in this list originate from one sample, sequenced in a study of spatial heterogeneity in lung cancer. Time point denoted: sample taken at primary tumor resection. Overall study findings and caveats: Tumoral mutation counts were tracked by counts of expanded intratumoral alpha and beta TCRs.

These TCRs are of unknown antigen specificity. TCRdb ran MiXCR on the 5' RACE reads and lists one entry per CDR3 protein. The table shows several thousand distinct CDR3 sequences, with 12% occurring only once. The material sequenced was lung tumor tissue, taken at surgery. These receptors were collected from a male donor with early-stage non-small cell lung cancer.

This clonotype was detected many times. For a library built for alpha chains, this beta chain is a stray read; little rests on its size. The DNA of the CDR3 is TGTGCCAGTAGTTGGGCAGGGAACACTGAAGCTTTCTTT. Translating it yields CASSWAGNTEAFF. The chain links TRBV19 to TRBJ1-1; D unclear. Germline-derived CDR1 and CDR2 are LNHDA and SQIVND (reference sequence). The ends were cut back, 5 bases at V and 1 base at J, with 8 bases in the middle. This CDR3 has 13 amino acids.

This clonotype was picked up many times. Within a library made for alpha chains, this beta chain is off target, and its count is uninformative. The rearrangement joins TRBV11-1 to TRBJ2-1; 7 bases line up with TRBD1. CDR1 is SGHAT, CDR2 FQDESV, per germline (reference sequence). The CDR3 is 14 amino acids. The V gene end was trimmed by 1 base and the J gene end by 4 bases; junction bases not matched to a gene: 1. The DNA for the CDR3 is TGTGCCAGCAGCTTAGAACAGGGGTACAATGAGCAGTTCTTC. Translating gives CASSLEQGYNEQFF.

The sample holds many counts of this clonotype. This beta chain slipped into a library made for alpha chains as a stray read, so its size is not meaningful. The chain joins TRBV29-1 to TRBJ2-1; 11 positions agree with TRBD2. Unmatched junction bases numbered 9, after V lost 7 bases and J lost 7 bases. The CDR3 runs to 14 residues. Looked up from germline, CDR1 is SQVTM and CDR2 is ANQGSEA. This chain's CDR3 is CSARGTSGFNEQFF. CDR3 nucleotides: TGCAGCGCCCGAGGGACTAGCGGTTTTAATGAGCAGTTCTTC.

This clonotype was detected ten times or more. Since the library was made to target alpha chains, this beta chain is a stray read and its abundance is not meaningful. The chain uses TRBV7-6 and TRBJ2-1; 9 bases line up with TRBD2. The V gene end was trimmed by 5 bases and the J gene end by 5 bases; junction bases not matched to a gene: 16. This CDR3 comprises 18 residues. Germline CDR1 reads SGHVS; CDR2 reads FNYEAQ. CDR3 sequence: CASSRSGATTSGNNEQFF. Here the CDR3 DNA reads TGTGCCAGCAGCCGAAGCGGTGCAACGACTAGCGGCAACAATGAGCAGTTCTTC.

The table lists this clonotype with many counts. This beta chain is an off-target read within a library intended for alpha chains, so its frequency means little. The chain has TRBV21-1 and TRBJ1-2. TRBV21-1 is annotated as a pseudogene. The CDR3 sequence is 16 residues long. CDR3 sequence: CASSEDYWVSDYGYTF. The CDR3 DNA is TGTGCCAGCAGCGAAGACTATTGGGTCTCCGACTATGGCTACACCTTC.

This clonotype is deemed medium-sized. Since it is a stray read in a library aimed at alpha chains, this beta chain has a size that is not meaningful. The rearrangement links TRBV11-3 to TRBJ2-1; 8 nucleotides agree with TRBD2. In germline, CDR1 is SGHNT, CDR2 YENEEA. This CDR3 is 16 amino acids long. V lost 1 base and J lost 5; bases outside the gene matches: 7. The CDR3 DNA follows: TGTGCCAGCAGCTTAGGTAGTAGCGGGGTAGACAATGAGCAGTTCTTC. Translated: CASSLGSSGVDNEQFF.

This clonotype was seen ten or more times. This beta chain is an unintended read in a library built for alpha chains; its size means little. The CDR3 coding sequence is TGTGCCAGCAGCTCCCTAAGCGGGAGGGCCTACAATGAGCAGTTCTTC. The encoded protein is CASSSLSGRAYNEQFF. This rearrangement joins TRBV7-9 to TRBJ2-1, with TRBD2 matching over 10 bases. The CDR3 is made up of 16 amino acids. After removal of 4 bases from V and 2 bases from J, the junction contained 5 bases not matched to a gene. Per the germline V gene, CDR1 is SEHNR and CDR2 is FQNEAQ (reference sequence).

This clonotype was counted at least ten times. This beta chain is a stray read from a library made for alpha chains; its abundance is not meaningful. This sequence joins TRBV20-1 and TRBJ2-2, with 12 bases identical to TRBD1. The germline V gene encodes CDR1 DFQATT and CDR2 SNEGSKA (reference sequence). Trimming at V came to 1 base and at J to 6 bases, leaving 6 bases not matched to a gene. CDR3 size: 16 residues. The chain's CDR3 is CSARAAGQGAAGELFF. CDR3 nucleotide sequence: TGCAGTGCTAGAGCGGCGGGACAGGGGGCCGCCGGGGAGCTGTTTTTT.

This clonotype is deemed medium-sized. The library was built for alpha chains, so this beta chain is an off-target read and its size means little. The genes are TRBV7-8 and TRBJ2-1; D may correspond to TRBD1 or TRBD2 (6 bases each). This CDR3 has 19 amino acids. Germline V gives CDR1 SGHVS, CDR2 FQNEAQ. The V and J ends lost 2 bases and 6 bases respectively, with 26 bases between them. The CDR3 sequence is CASSLSGFGGFLVGNEQFF. CDR3 sequence (DNA): TGTGCCAGCAGCTTATCCGGGTTCGGGGGCTTTCTCGTCGGCAATGAGCAGTTCTTC.

Judged by abundance, this clonotype is medium-sized. This beta chain is an unintended read in a library built for alpha chains; its size means little. The chain couples TRBV3-1 to TRBJ2-1, with 13 bases matching TRBD2. V trimming: 4 bases; J trimming: 8 bases; junction bases outside the gene matches: 5. The CDR3 loop spans 15 amino acids. The germline V gene encodes CDR1 LGHDT and CDR2 YNNKEL (reference sequence). The CDR3 DNA reads TGTGCCAGCAGCCTGTCGGGACTAGCGGGGTATGAGCAGTTCTTC. Its translation: CASSLSGLAGYEQFF.

As to this clonotype: As an off-target read in a library built for alpha chains, this beta chain has a frequency of little significance. The rearrangement joins TRBV29-1 to TRBJ2-1; unclear D gene. The V and J ends lost 4 bases and 9 bases respectively, with 16 bases between them. Germline loops: CDR1 SQVTM, CDR2 ANQGSEA. CDR3 length: 13 residues. CDR3 coding DNA: TGCAGCGTTGGTTTAAATGGCCTTGTTGAGCAGTTCTTC. Protein: CSVGLNGLVEQFF.

This clonotype qualifies as medium-sized. The size of this beta chain means little, since it is a stray read in a library made for alpha chains. The V gene is TRBV7-3, the J gene TRBJ2-1, with no clear D. CDR1 is SGHTA and CDR2 is FQGTGA in the germline V gene. The CDR3 length is 14 residues. The ends were cut back, 1 base at V and 7 bases at J, with 11 bases in the middle. The CDR3 DNA reads TGTGCCAGCAGCTTAAGCCTAACCGGTAATGAGCAGTTCTTC. Amino acids: CASSLSLTGNEQFF.

Many counts were recorded for this clonotype. Since it is a stray read in a library aimed at alpha chains, this beta chain has a size that is not meaningful. The chain links TRBV20-1 to TRBJ2-3; 10 bases map to TRBD2. There are 16 residues in the CDR3. Germline CDR1 and CDR2: DFQATT and SNEGSKA (reference sequence). The V segment lost 6 bases and the J segment 1 base; nucleotides outside the gene matches: 10. The chain's CDR3 is CSAPRFLAGGTDTQYF. The CDR3 nucleotides read TGCAGTGCGCCGCGTTTCCTAGCGGGAGGCACAGATACGCAGTATTTT.

This clonotype has a count of ten or more. A library made for alpha chains picked up this beta chain off target, so its size means little. The chain is built from TRBV12-5 and TRBJ2-5; D remains unclear. V dropped 1 base and J dropped 5 bases, with 2 bases sitting between them. Germline V gives CDR1 LGHNT, CDR2 FRNRAP. The CDR3 is 11 residues long. CDR3 region: CASGLAETQYF. The CDR3 coding sequence is TGTGCTAGTGGTTTGGCGGAGACCCAGTACTTC.

By share, this clonotype counts as medium-sized. This beta chain represents an off-target read in a library built for alpha chains; its size is of limited meaning. This rearrangement joins TRBV20-1 to TRBJ2-1; 8 bases map to TRBD2. Germline-derived CDR1 and CDR2 are DFQATT and SNEGSKA (reference sequence). The V segment lost 0 bases and the J segment 8 bases; nucleotides outside the gene matches: 9. The CDR3 is 15 residues long. CDR3 bases: TGCAGTGCTAGAGATCCAGCGGGAGTATCGGATGAGCAGTTCTTC. This gives the protein CSARDPAGVSDEQFF.

This clonotype was recorded many times. Being off target in a library aimed at alpha chains, this beta chain has a size of little meaning. The V call is TRBV7-8, the J call TRBJ2-7, with 11 bases fitting TRBD2. Germline V gives CDR1 SGHVS, CDR2 FQNEAQ. Trimming removed 6 bases from V and 6 bases from J; junction bases left unmatched: 7. This CDR3 has 14 amino acids. The CDR3 region is CASRSGTSGLEQYF. For the CDR3, the DNA is TGTGCCAGCAGATCCGGGACTAGCGGACTCGAGCAGTACTTC.

This clonotype is categorized as medium-sized (0.01 to 0.1%). This beta chain is an unintended read in a library built for alpha chains; its size means little. The rearrangement links TRBV16 to TRBJ2-1; possible D gene TRBD1, 5 bases. With 7 bases removed from V and 1 base from J, the gap between germline ends came to 11 bases. Germline V gene lookup returns CDR1 KGHSY and CDR2 FQNENV. The CDR3 consists of 14 residues. The CDR3 loop is CASTNDRSYNEQFF. The CDR3 bases are TGTGCCAGCACGAACGACAGATCCTACAATGAGCAGTTCTTC.

This clonotype was seen at least ten times. Since it is a stray read in a library aimed at alpha chains, this beta chain has a size that is not meaningful. The chain joins TRBV20-1 to TRBJ2-2, with 16 bases identical to TRBD2. With V trimmed by 8 bases and J by 5 bases, 8 bases remained unmatched. The CDR3 is 16 residues long. CDR1 is DFQATT and CDR2 is SNEGSKA in the germline V gene (reference sequence). The CDR3 spells CSSPGLAGGLTGELFF. Here the CDR3 DNA reads TGCAGTTCCCCGGGACTAGCGGGAGGGCTGACCGGGGAGCTGTTTTTT.

By share, this clonotype counts as medium-sized. Because this beta chain is a stray read in a library intended to capture alpha chains, its abundance should not be given much weight. The V and J genes are TRBV20-1 and TRBJ2-6, with D uncertain. Germline loops: CDR1 DFQATT, CDR2 SNEGSKA (reference sequence). Trimming shortened V by 0 bases and J by 0 bases, and 9 bases separated the two germline ends. The CDR3 is made up of 16 amino acids. Here the CDR3 DNA reads TGCAGTGCTAGAGATCCCCGCGGCTCTGGGGCCAACGTCCTGACTTTC. It specifies CSARDPRGSGANVLTF.

This clonotype was found many times. This beta chain is off target for a library built for alpha chains, so its abundance means little. The chain recombines TRBV7-9 with TRBJ1-1, with 7 bases lining up with TRBD1. V shed 6 bases, J shed 4 bases, and the junction held 8 bases outside the gene matches. The CDR3 covers 14 residues. Germline V gene sequence: CDR1 SEHNR, CDR2 FQNEAQ (reference sequence). Written as DNA, the CDR3 is TGTGCCAGCAGTCTAGAGCAGGGGGTCACTGAAGCTTTCTTT. Translating it yields CASSLEQGVTEAFF.

This clonotype has ten or more counts. This beta chain represents an off-target read in a library built for alpha chains; its size is of limited meaning. The chain is built from TRBV20-1 and TRBJ2-5, with D hard to call. The V gene's germline CDR1 is DFQATT and CDR2 SNEGSKA (reference sequence). The V end was cut by 0 bases, the J end by 2 bases, with 7 bases between. The CDR3 has 13 residues. This CDR3 is CSARESAQETQYF. In DNA, the CDR3 is TGCAGTGCTAGAGAAAGTGCGCAAGAGACCCAGTACTTC.

This clonotype was seen many times. This beta chain is an off-target read within a library intended for alpha chains, so its frequency means little. The chain recombines TRBV19 with TRBJ1-5; D is perhaps TRBD1 (5 bases). Germline V gene sequence: CDR1 LNHDA, CDR2 SQIVND (reference sequence). CDR3 size: 13 residues. Deletions cut 7 bases from V and 1 base from J, with 8 bases between. The CDR3 nucleotides read TGTGCCAGTACCCGGGACAGCAATCAGCCCCAGCATTTT. Amino acid sequence: CASTRDSNQPQHF.

This clonotype came up many times. As an off-target read in a library built for alpha chains, this beta chain has a frequency of little significance. V usage is TRBV6-5 and J usage is TRBJ1-2; D remains ambiguous. The CDR3 runs to 13 residues. Trimming cost V 5 bases and J 4 bases, with 11 bases left between them. Looked up from germline, CDR1 is MNHEY and CDR2 is SVGAGI. For the CDR3, the DNA is TGTGCCAGCAGTCTGACATCCGGCTATGGCTACACCTTC. It translates to CASSLTSGYGYTF.

This clonotype was recorded many times. This beta chain is off target for a library built for alpha chains, so its abundance means little. The genes are TRBV6-5 and TRBJ2-7; TRBD1 agrees at 10 bases. Per the germline V gene, CDR1 is MNHEY and CDR2 is SVGAGI. V dropped 5 bases and J dropped 6; count of bases not matched to a gene: 13. This CDR3 is 16 amino acids long. CDR3 loop: CASSRTTGTGAPEQYF. CDR3 sequence (DNA): TGTGCCAGCAGTCGGACGACCGGGACAGGGGCGCCCGAGCAGTACTTC.

A remark on this clonotype: A library prepared for alpha chains yielded this beta chain as an off-target read; its size is of little meaning. The genes are TRBV2 and TRBJ2-1, with D perhaps matching TRBD2 (5 bases). V dropped 9 bases and J dropped 10 bases, with 22 bases sitting between them. The CDR3 totals 14 residues. Per germline, CDR1 SNHLY and CDR2 FYNNEI. The DNA of the CDR3 is TGTGCCAGAAAGACTAACCCCGGCCAGCGGGAGCAGTTCTTC. This codes for CARKTNPGQREQFF.

This clonotype was observed many times. For a library built for alpha chains, this beta chain is a stray read; little rests on its size. The chain combines TRBV12-3 or TRBV12-4 with TRBJ2-7; D not certain. The ends were cut back, 4 bases at V and 6 bases at J, with 7 bases in the middle. This CDR3 is 11 amino acids long. The CDR3 bases are TGTGCCAGCAGTTCTGGCCCCGAGCAGTACTTC. The encoded protein is CASSSGPEQYF.

This clonotype was seen repeatedly, ten times or more. The size of this beta chain means little, since it is a stray read in a library made for alpha chains. J is TRBJ2-7 and V is TRBV12-2. TRBV12-2 is a recognized pseudogene. This CDR3 comprises 13 residues. The CDR3 reads CASRLVTGYEQYF. Here the CDR3 DNA reads TGTGCAAGTCGCTTAGTCACGGGCTACGAGCAGTACTTC.

Concerning this clonotype: This beta chain slipped into a library made for alpha chains as a stray read, so its size is not meaningful. The J gene is TRBJ1-5, the V gene TRBV4-1; D is perhaps TRBD1 (5 bases). CDR1 and CDR2 from the germline V gene are MGHRA and YSYEKL. Deletions cut 4 bases from V and 4 bases from J, with 8 bases between. The CDR3 spans 13 residues. CDR3 nucleotides: TGCGCCAGCAGCCGGGACGGAAATCAGCCCCAGCATTTT. Protein: CASSRDGNQPQHF.

By sample fraction, this clonotype is medium-sized (0.01 to 0.1%). This beta chain appears as a stray read in a library generated for alpha chains; its size is not informative. V gene TRBV6-5 combines with J gene TRBJ2-3; 9 bases fit TRBD2. CDR3 length equals 16 residues. Germline V CDR1 and CDR2: MNHEY, SVGAGI. Trimming removed 4 bases from V and 0 bases from J; junction bases left unmatched: 5. The DNA for the CDR3 is TGTGCCAGCAGTTTCCTCGGACTAGCGAGCACAGATACGCAGTATTTT. This sequence encodes CASSFLGLASTDTQYF.

This clonotype was seen ten or more times. In a library made to pick up alpha chains, this beta chain is a stray read with a size that means little. This rearrangement joins TRBV7-9 to TRBJ1-1, with no clear D. The CDR3 covers 15 residues. The V gene lost 3 bases and the J gene lost 3 bases, with 14 bases spanning the gap. CDR1 is SEHNR and CDR2 is FQNEAQ in the germline V gene (reference sequence). CDR3 sequence: CASSFSWGADTEAFF. The CDR3 DNA reads TGTGCCAGCAGCTTTTCGTGGGGAGCGGACACTGAAGCTTTCTTT.

This clonotype has a count of ten or more. This beta chain slipped into a library made for alpha chains as a stray read, so its size is not meaningful. J is TRBJ2-5 and V is TRBV12-3 or TRBV12-4; D is ambiguous. The CDR3 consists of 12 residues. The V gene lost 3 bases and the J gene lost 5 bases, with 7 bases spanning the gap. CDR3 amino acids: CASSFATETQYF. In DNA form, the CDR3 reads TGTGCCAGCAGTTTCGCGACGGAGACCCAGTACTTC.